Detailed here is one TCR beta chain. This sample is part of a study of OX40 agonist ivuxolimab in advanced cancers. Across the whole study: People who had prior anti-PD-1, anti-PD-L1 or anti-CTLA-4 therapy could take part, and around 40% had some.

Measured with immunoSEQ multiplex PCR; TCRdb has only the in-frame clones, and not every one. This table holds around 100,000 clones, under 95% found once. V lost 6 bases and J lost 3; bases outside the gene matches: 8. CDR1 is ENHRY, CDR2 SYGVKD, per germline. This CDR3 is built from 15 residues. Sequencing was performed on CD4+ or CD8+ T cells sorted from blood, taken in a trial of the OX40 agonist ivuxolimab. This receptor was obtained from an adult with an advanced solid tumor such as melanoma, head and neck, liver or kidney cancer. V gene TRBV10-3 combines with J gene TRBJ2-5; 9 nucleotides line up with TRBD1. Here the CDR3 reads CAISEGQGGKETQYF. Written as DNA, the CDR3 is TGTGCCATCAGCGAGGGACAGGGCGGCAAAGAGACCCAGTACTTC.